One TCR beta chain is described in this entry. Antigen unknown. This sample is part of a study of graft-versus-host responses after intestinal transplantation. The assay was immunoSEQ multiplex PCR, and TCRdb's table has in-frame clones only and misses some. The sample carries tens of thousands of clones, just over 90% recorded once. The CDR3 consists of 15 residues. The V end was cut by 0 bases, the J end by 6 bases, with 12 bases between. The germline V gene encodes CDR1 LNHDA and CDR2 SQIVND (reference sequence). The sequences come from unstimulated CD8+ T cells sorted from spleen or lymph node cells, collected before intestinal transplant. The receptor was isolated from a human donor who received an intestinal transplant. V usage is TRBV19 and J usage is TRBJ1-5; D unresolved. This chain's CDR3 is CASSIDISMRQPQHF. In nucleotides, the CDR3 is TGTGCCAGTAGTATAGATATTAGTATGCGTCAGCCCCAGCATTTT.